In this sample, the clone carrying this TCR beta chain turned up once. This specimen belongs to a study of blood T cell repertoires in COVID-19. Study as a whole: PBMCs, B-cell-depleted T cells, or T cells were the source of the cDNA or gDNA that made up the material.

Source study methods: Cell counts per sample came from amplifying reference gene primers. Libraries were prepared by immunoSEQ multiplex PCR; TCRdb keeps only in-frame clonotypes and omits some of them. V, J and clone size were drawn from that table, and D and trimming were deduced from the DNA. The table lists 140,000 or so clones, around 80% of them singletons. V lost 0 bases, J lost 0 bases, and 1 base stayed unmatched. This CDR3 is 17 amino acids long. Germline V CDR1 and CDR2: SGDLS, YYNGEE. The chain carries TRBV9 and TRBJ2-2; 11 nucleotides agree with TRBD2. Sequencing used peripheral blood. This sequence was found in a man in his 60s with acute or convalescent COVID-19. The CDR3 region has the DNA TGTGCCAGCAGCGTAGTGGGACTAGCGGCGAACACCGGGGAGCTGTTTTTT. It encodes CASSVVGLAANTGELFF.